This T cell receptor (beta chain) was sequenced in a study of glioma-infiltrating T cells after dendritic cell vaccination. Regarding the study as a whole: Patients with more pretreatment TILs had longer time to progression and survival.

The primer mix had 60 V beta and 13 J beta primers. Sequencing used immunoSEQ multiplex PCR; TCRdb keeps in-frame clones, though not all of them. The sample has under 130,000 clones, roughly 79% seen once; the top ten hold approximately 12%. There are 14 residues in the CDR3. V was cut by 3 bases and J by 6 bases, with 14 bases left in between. Per germline, CDR1 SGHAT and CDR2 FQNNGV. Only a few counts were recorded for this clone. Its specificity is not known. The rearrangement links TRBV11-2 to TRBJ1-1; a possible D gene is TRBD1 (5 bases). The clonotype comes from a human donor with glioblastoma. Here the sequenced sample was blood, taken before dendritic cell vaccination. The CDR3: CASSLGLTVAEAFF. The CDR3 coding sequence is TGTGCCAGCAGCTTGGGGCTGACAGTCGCTGAAGCTTTCTTT. Full variable domain (outside the CDR3, taken from reference TRBV11-2 and TRBJ1-1): EAGVAQSPRYKIIEKRQSVAFWCNPISGHATLYWYQQILGQGPKLLIQFQNNGVVDDSQLPKDRFSAERLKGVDSTLKIQPAKLEDSAVYLCASSLGLTVAEAFFGQGTRLTVV.